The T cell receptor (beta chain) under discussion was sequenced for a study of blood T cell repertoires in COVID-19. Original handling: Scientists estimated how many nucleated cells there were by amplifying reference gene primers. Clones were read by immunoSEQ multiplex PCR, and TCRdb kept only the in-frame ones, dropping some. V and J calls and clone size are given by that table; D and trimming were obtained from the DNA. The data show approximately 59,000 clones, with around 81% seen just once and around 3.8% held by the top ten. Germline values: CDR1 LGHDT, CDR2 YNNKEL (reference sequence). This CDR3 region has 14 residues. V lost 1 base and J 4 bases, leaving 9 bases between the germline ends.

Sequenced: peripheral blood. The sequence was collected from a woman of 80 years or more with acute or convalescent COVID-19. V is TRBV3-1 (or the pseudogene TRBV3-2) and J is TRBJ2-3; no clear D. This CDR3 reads CASSQGVSPDTQYF. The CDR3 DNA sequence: TGTGCCAGCAGCCAAGGAGTCTCCCCAGATACGCAGTATTTT.